This passage covers 8 T cell receptor beta chains from one sample sequenced in a study of blood T cell repertoires in COVID-19 (dated by TCRdb to the early 2020s). Library method: the immunoSEQ multiplex PCR assay. Drawn from immuneACCESS, this table holds only the in-frame rearrangements with V and J called that TCRdb kept. Clones are partly lost; checked studies trace under half to an unresolved V gene and leave the rest unexplained. This sample is represented by more than 90,000 clones; about 83% of them were singletons. The ten largest account for about 17% of the sample. Sequencing was done on a sample of peripheral blood. The receptors shown here come from a woman aged 55-69 years with COVID-19, enrolled during active disease.

CDR3 amino acids: CASSPGQGSGTQYF. The CDR3, as DNA: TGTGCCAGCAGTCCGGGACAGGGGAGTGGGACCCAGTACTTC. V is TRBV6-5 and J is TRBJ2-5; TRBD1 matches 10 bases. The CDR3 has 14 amino acids. Germline V gene lookup returns CDR1 MNHEY and CDR2 SVGAGI. J was trimmed by 7 bases and V by 5 bases; bases with no gene match: 7.

With regard to this clone: The junction departs from the called germline gene at one end, perhaps through a read error. The rearrangement links TRBV7-7 to TRBJ2-5, with D perhaps matching TRBD2 (7 bases). The CDR3 loop spans 15 amino acids. CDR1 is SSHAT, CDR2 FNYEAQ, per germline (reference sequence). CDR3 loop: CASSLGGGNQETQYF. CDR3 coding DNA: TGTGCTAGCAGCTTAGGGGGGGGGAACCAAGAGACCCAGTACTTC.

The chain combines TRBV4-2 with TRBJ2-7; 10 bases map to TRBD1. The V gene's germline CDR1 is LGHNA and CDR2 YNFKEQ. The CDR3 has 14 residues. Unmatched junction bases numbered 5, after V lost 4 bases and J lost 5 bases. The CDR3: CASSLGTGADEQYF. In DNA form, the CDR3 reads TGTGCCAGCAGCCTCGGGACAGGGGCTGACGAGCAGTACTTC.

The rearrangement joins TRBV24-1 to TRBJ2-2; 8 nucleotides match TRBD1. The CDR3 sequence is 15 residues long. In germline, CDR1 is KGHDR, CDR2 SFDVKD. The trim removed 3 bases at V and 4 bases at J, leaving 3 bases unmatched. DNA for the CDR3: TGTGCCACCAGTGATGGACAGGGCATCACCGGGGAGCTGTTTTTT. Translation gives CATSDGQGITGELFF.

J is TRBJ1-1 and V is TRBV9; D not resolved. Trimming shortened V by 4 bases and J by 5 bases, and 18 bases separated the two germline ends. There are 15 residues in the CDR3. Germline values: CDR1 SGDLS, CDR2 YYNGEE. CDR3 sequence (DNA): TGTGCCAGCAGCCCGGAGGCTAGATCCCTTACTGAAGCTTTCTTT. Residues: CASSPEARSLTEAFF.

The rearrangement links TRBV4-1 to TRBJ1-2; D gene unclear. The V end lost 0 bases, the J end lost 8 bases, and 13 bases lay between the germline ends. The CDR3 consists of 14 residues. Looked up from germline, CDR1 is MGHRA and CDR2 is YSYEKL. The CDR3 coding sequence is TGCGCCAGCAGCCAAGAGGTTGTGGGCCTAGGCTACACCTTC. Its translation is CASSQEVVGLGYTF.

The chain employs TRBV10-2 and TRBJ2-7, with a tentative D call TRBD2 (6 bases). Germline V lookup: CDR1 WSHSY, CDR2 SAAADI. The V gene lost 3 bases and the J gene lost 2 bases, with 17 bases spanning the gap. The CDR3 extends over 16 amino acids. The CDR3 region is CASSDLRGGRTYEQYF. CDR3 bases: TGCGCCAGCAGTGATTTGCGGGGCGGAAGAACCTACGAGCAGTACTTC.

The rearrangement uses TRBV5-6 and TRBJ1-1; D gene ambiguous. Trimming left V 0 bases short and J 1 base short, with 16 bases between. The CDR3 consists of 17 residues. CDR1 is SGHDT and CDR2 is YYEEEE in the germline V gene. This CDR3 is CASSLARYLNQNTEAFF. CDR3 coding DNA: TGTGCCAGCAGCTTGGCCAGGTATTTGAATCAGAACACTGAAGCTTTCTTT.